A selection of T cell receptor beta chains follows, all from one sample in a study of early T cells in non-severe SARS-CoV-2 infection. MiXCR was run by TCRdb on the 5' RACE reads, yielding one entry per CDR3 protein. The sample shows roughly 34,000 distinct CDR3 sequences, around 4.1% of them seen only once. Specimen: whole blood. The receptor set was obtained from an adult who was a healthcare worker with PCR-confirmed SARS-CoV-2 infection or an uninfected control (not recorded which). Both conserved end residues are part of each CDR3. A D gene is named only where the DNA matches it firmly. A row's size may be missing; if present it is once, few, many or a size class.

size	V	D	J	CDR3
many	TRBV27	TRBD1	TRBJ1-1	CASSLDRGSQGTEAFF
many	TRBV7-6	TRBD1	TRBJ2-1	CASSTTGSSYNEQFF
many	TRBV29-1	NA	TRBJ1-1	CSVEAPRGTEAFF
few	TRBV6-2/TRBV6-3	TRBD2	TRBJ2-7	CASSAPGLAESSYEQYF
many	TRBV4-3	NA	TRBJ2-3	CASSQDRGSTDTQYF
many	TRBV29-1	NA	TRBJ2-7	CSVKVGVDLHEQYF
many	TRBV7-8	NA	TRBJ2-3	CASRFIRGRDETQYF
many	TRBV5-1	NA	TRBJ1-6	CASSLAQDSPLHF
many	TRBV21-1	NA	TRBJ2-7	CASPIGMRGRSSYEQYF
many	TRBV6-5	TRBD2	TRBJ2-5	CASSYSTSGQETQYF
many	TRBV15	NA	TRBJ1-4	CATSRDLTSPGRDGMGKLFF
few	TRBV2	TRBD2	TRBJ2-3	CASSGAGLASDTQYF
many	TRBV18	TRBD1	TRBJ2-7	CASSPGQAVRDEQYF
NA	TRBV6-1	NA	TRBJ2-1	CASSEGGARLNEQFF
few	TRBV6-5	NA	TRBJ2-7	CASSYGQGAYEQYF
many	TRBV7-9	NA	TRBJ2-5	CASSALKETQYF
many	TRBV10-3	TRBD1	TRBJ2-7	CAIAPGQGVGEQYF
many	TRBV6-5	TRBD1	TRBJ1-6	CASSYTGTGGVSPLHF
many	TRBV7-2	TRBD2	TRBJ2-5	CASSRTSGGQETQYF
many	TRBV29-1	TRBD1	TRBJ2-3	CSGGQGVSTDTQYF
many	TRBV19	NA	TRBJ2-7	CASSMLFAGANEQYF
many	TRBV21-1	NA	TRBJ2-2	CASSKNSGQGNTGELFF
few	TRBV12-3/TRBV12-4	NA	TRBJ1-4	CASSFPGRQPGEKLFF
many	TRBV5-6	NA	TRBJ2-7	CASSFPSGSYEQYF
many	TRBV13	TRBD1	TRBJ2-2	CASSPTSRQGRNTGELFF
many	TRBV18	TRBD2	TRBJ2-1	CASSPRGTSGSGEQFF
NA	TRBV27	NA	TRBJ2-7	CASSLTGTLSYEQYF
many	TRBV28	NA	TRBJ2-3	CASKEQTDTQYF
many	TRBV5-8	TRBD2	TRBJ2-1	CASSRGTSGTNEQFF
many	TRBV19	TRBD2	TRBJ2-2	CATSGRGWTGELFF
many	TRBV7-9	NA	TRBJ2-3	CASSFTGTAGPDTQYF
many	TRBV29-1	TRBD2	TRBJ2-5	CSSSGRAQETQYF
many	TRBV5-1	NA	TRBJ2-2	CASSLVARGLTGELFF
NA	TRBV19	TRBD2	TRBJ2-7	CASSILAGGAYEQYF
many	TRBV11-3	TRBD1	TRBJ2-2	CASSPRRGQGRVFF
many	TRBV5-1	NA	TRBJ2-7	CASSLHSADLSYEQYF
many	TRBV21-1	NA	TRBJ2-5	CASSIFVSTGRRETQYF
many	TRBV20-1	NA	TRBJ1-2	CSASTGRSLYGYTF
many	TRBV27	NA	TRBJ2-7	CASSLMGGEQYF
many	TRBV18	NA	TRBJ2-3	CASSRNTDASTDTQYF
many	TRBV20-1	TRBD1	TRBJ1-4	CSARAVGQGGIWKLFF
NA	TRBV12-3/TRBV12-4	TRBD2	TRBJ2-2	CASSFPSTGLAGGTGELFF
many	TRBV7-9	NA	TRBJ1-4	CASSLGSPGSSQKLFF